This TCR beta chain emerged from a study of control samples from healthy donors and cancer patients. Losses at the gene ends were 6 bases for V and 1 base for J; bases not matched to a gene: 8. CDR3 length equals 16 residues. CDR1 and CDR2 (germline): MDHEN, SYDVKM. Produced via immunoSEQ multiplex PCR; TCRdb's table is partial and in-frame only. The table lists 150,000 or so clones, under 95% of them singletons. The clonotype was recovered from a man in his forties or fifties in good health. The specimen sequenced was blood. This chain connects TRBV28 to TRBJ1-5; TRBD1 aligns across 8 bases. The CDR3 DNA sequence: TGTGCCAGCAGACCGGACAGGGTAAACAGCAATCAGCCCCAGCATTTT. It encodes CASRPDRVNSNQPQHF.